Following are 21 T cell receptor beta chains from one sample sequenced in a study of cytomegalovirus exposure and HLA in healthy donors. Both 60 Vbeta primers and 13 Jbeta primers went into the PCR. Clones were sequenced by immunoSEQ multiplex PCR, and TCRdb holds only the in-frame ones, with some missing. This sample yields around 200,000 clones, of which 70% to 80% are seen a single time; just under 3% belongs to the top ten. The sequencing input was PBMCs. The receptors shown here come from a male donor in good health and CMV-seronegative.

The V call is TRBV19, the J call TRBJ1-5; 8 bases are a match to TRBD1. Germline V gives CDR1 LNHDA, CDR2 SQIVND (reference sequence). CDR3 length: 18 amino acids. With 5 bases clipped from V and 7 bases from J, the junction kept 19 bases outside the gene matches. CDR3 sequence: CASSYQIAGGSVVQPQHF. As DNA, the CDR3 is TGTGCCAGTAGTTATCAAATCGCAGGGGGCTCGGTGGTACAGCCCCAGCATTTT. The full variable domain, in which reference TRBV19 and TRBJ1-5 provide the parts outside the CDR3, is DGGITQSPKYLFRKEGQNVTLSCEQNLNHDAMYWYRQDPGQGLRLIYYSQIVNDFQKGDIAEGYSVSREKKESFPLTVTSAQKNPTAFYLCASSYQIAGGSVVQPQHFGDGTRLSIL.

The chain couples TRBV20-1 to TRBJ1-2; D is uncertain. The ends were cut back, 1 base at V and 6 bases at J, with 6 bases in the middle. Germline CDR1 and CDR2: DFQATT and SNEGSKA (reference sequence). The CDR3 covers 11 residues. CDR3 nucleotides: TGCAGTGCTAGAGTTACAGATGGCTACACCTTC. It encodes CSARVTDGYTF.

The chain uses TRBV6-5 and TRBJ1-1; D gene uncertain. Trimming shortened V by 7 bases and J by 7 bases, and 16 bases separated the two germline ends. The CDR3 sequence is 13 residues long. CDR1 MNHEY and CDR2 SVGAGI come from the germline V gene. The CDR3 here is CASTPSVLNEAFF. CDR3 nucleotide sequence: TGTGCCAGCACCCCATCGGTCCTTAATGAAGCTTTCTTT.

This clone was seen more than once but under ten times. The CDR3 DNA is TGCAGTGCTGACATCTCCTACGAGCAGTACTTC. Protein: CSADISYEQYF. The chain links TRBV20-1 to TRBJ2-7; no firm D call. CDR3 length equals 11 residues. The V end lost 5 bases, the J end lost 0 bases, and 5 bases lay between the germline ends. The germline CDR1 and CDR2 sequences are DFQATT and SNEGSKA (reference sequence).

The chain joins TRBV28 to TRBJ1-2; a possible D gene is TRBD1 (6 bases). This CDR3 has 13 residues. CDR1 is MDHEN and CDR2 is SYDVKM in the germline V gene. V was trimmed by 2 bases and J by 7 bases, leaving 11 bases between them. The CDR3 nucleotides are TGTGCCAGCAGTTTAAGTGGGGGGGCTGGCTACACCTTC. This codes for CASSLSGGAGYTF.

The genes are TRBV9 and TRBJ2-5; D not certain. The germline V gene encodes CDR1 SGDLS and CDR2 YYNGEE. Trimming took 0 bases from V and 5 from J, leaving 5 bases between them. The CDR3 runs 12 residues. The CDR3 region is CASSVDQETQYF. In DNA, the CDR3 is TGTGCCAGCAGCGTAGATCAGGAGACCCAGTACTTC.

The chain links TRBV27 to TRBJ1-5, with D unclear. Germline CDR1 and CDR2: MNHEY and SMNVEV (reference sequence). This CDR3 region has 12 residues. V lost 4 bases, J lost 4 bases, and 5 bases lay in between. CDR3 coding DNA: TGTGCCAGCAGTTCCCTTAATCAGCCCCAGCATTTT. Translated: CASSSLNQPQHF.

The chain links TRBV9 to TRBJ1-6; no firm D call. The CDR3 spans 12 residues. Germline V gene sequence: CDR1 SGDLS, CDR2 YYNGEE. V lost 6 bases to trimming and J lost 7 bases, with 8 bases between them. CDR3 sequence reads: CASNAGNSPLHF. The DNA of the CDR3 is TGTGCCAGCAACGCGGGCAATTCACCCCTCCACTTT.

The V and J genes are TRBV6-1 and TRBJ1-2, with no clear D. CDR3 length: 14 residues. Germline values: CDR1 MNHNS, CDR2 SASEGT. V shed 4 bases and J shed 4 bases, with 13 bases lying between them. In DNA form, the CDR3 reads TGTGCCAGCAGTGCACGACGGGGTGGCTATGGCTACACCTTC. The encoded protein is CASSARRGGYGYTF.

This clone occurred a few times. The V and J genes are TRBV7-2 and TRBJ2-7; D is possibly TRBD1 (6 bases). The CDR3 loop spans 13 amino acids. Germline CDR1 and CDR2: SGHTA and FQGNSA. V was shortened by 3 bases and J by 5 bases, with 11 bases between the two germline ends. The CDR3 nucleotides read TGTGCCAGCAGCTTTGACAGGCAAAACGAGCAGTACTTC. Translating it yields CASSFDRQNEQYF.

This rearrangement joins TRBV18 to TRBJ2-3, with D unresolved. CDR3 length: 12 amino acids. Germline V gene lookup returns CDR1 KGHSH and CDR2 LQKENI. Trimming cost V 3 bases and J 4 bases, with 5 bases left between them. CDR3 nucleotides: TGTGCCAGCTCACCCACAGCAGATACGCAGTATTTT. This sequence encodes CASSPTADTQYF.

This sequence joins TRBV4-3 and TRBJ2-1; 9 nucleotides line up with TRBD2. The ends lost 2 bases at V and 7 bases at J; junction bases unmatched: 9. This CDR3 contains 16 residues. Germline CDR1 and CDR2: LGHNA and YSLEER. DNA for the CDR3: TGCGCCAGCAGCCAAAACCCCGGGACTAGCTCGAATGAGCAGTTCTTC. This encodes CASSQNPGTSSNEQFF.

The chain employs TRBV6-5 and TRBJ1-4; tentative D call: TRBD1 (6 bases). This CDR3 is built from 15 residues. V lost 2 bases and J 4 bases, leaving 11 bases between the germline ends. Germline V gene sequence: CDR1 MNHEY, CDR2 SVGAGI. CDR3 sequence: CASSYLGQFNEKLFF. CDR3 coding DNA: TGTGCCAGCAGTTACCTTGGACAGTTTAATGAAAAACTGTTTTTT.

The V and J genes are TRBV30 and TRBJ2-1; D gene ambiguous. CDR3 size: 13 residues. The V and J ends lost 7 bases and 0 bases respectively, with 10 bases between them. Germline V lookup: CDR1 GTSNPN, CDR2 SVGIG (reference sequence). CDR3 amino acids: CALGISSYNEQFF. The DNA for the CDR3 is TGTGCCTTGGGCATTAGCTCCTACAATGAGCAGTTCTTC.

This clone showed up just a few times. V usage is TRBV28 and J usage is TRBJ1-2; no reliable D call. The V end lost 5 bases, the J end lost 4 bases, and 11 bases lay between the germline ends. The germline V gene encodes CDR1 MDHEN and CDR2 SYDVKM. The CDR3 has 13 amino acids. The chain's CDR3 is CASSPNLSYGYTF. The CDR3 region has the DNA TGTGCCAGCAGTCCGAACCTCAGCTATGGCTACACCTTC.

This chain uses TRBV7-9 with TRBJ1-1; perhaps TRBD1 as D (5 bases). CDR1 is SEHNR and CDR2 is FQNEAQ in the germline V gene (reference sequence). V shed 3 bases and J shed 1 base, with 9 bases lying between them. This CDR3 is 14 amino acids long. The CDR3 DNA is TGTGCCAGCAGCTTCCGGGGGGAGAACACTGAAGCTTTCTTT. As protein: CASSFRGENTEAFF.

This chain uses TRBV9 with TRBJ2-3; D possibly corresponds to TRBD2 (6 bases). CDR1 is SGDLS and CDR2 is YYNGEE in the germline V gene. V was shortened by 4 bases and J by 1 base, with 19 bases between the two germline ends. This CDR3 spans 17 amino acids. For the CDR3, the DNA is TGTGCCAGCAGCATTAGGGAGGACCCCCGGGGCACAGATACGCAGTATTTT. This sequence encodes CASSIREDPRGTDTQYF.

V gene TRBV4-2 combines with J gene TRBJ2-3, with 8 nucleotides matching TRBD2. CDR1 and CDR2 (germline): LGHNA, YNFKEQ. The junction had 6 bases not matched to a gene; V was cut back by 1 base and J by 3 bases. The CDR3 totals 16 residues. The CDR3 region has the DNA TGTGCCAGCAGCCAAGCCGGGACTAGAATAACAGATACGCAGTATTTT. The encoded protein is CASSQAGTRITDTQYF.

V and J are TRBV28 and TRBJ1-1; 8 positions agree with TRBD1. The CDR3 consists of 14 residues. V was clipped by 5 bases and J by 1 base; unmatched bases: 3. The germline V gene encodes CDR1 MDHEN and CDR2 SYDVKM. The CDR3 region is CASSRDRGNTEAFF. The CDR3 bases are TGTGCCAGCAGTCGCGACAGGGGGAACACTGAAGCTTTCTTT.

There are a few counts of this clone. V is TRBV7-7 and J is TRBJ2-1, with 9 bases that match TRBD2. Trimming cost V 4 bases and J 4 bases; bases outside gene matches: 5. The CDR3 is 15 residues long. Looked up from germline, CDR1 is SSHAT and CDR2 is FNYEAQ (reference sequence). CDR3: CASSSGTSTYNEQFF. CDR3 in DNA: TGTGCCAGCAGCTCCGGGACTAGCACTTACAATGAGCAGTTCTTC. The full variable domain, rest sourced from reference TRBV7-7 and TRBJ2-1, is GAGVSQSPRYKVTKRGQDVTLRCDPISSHATLYWYQQALGQGPEFLTYFNYEAQPDKSGLPSDRFSAERPEGSISTLTIQRTEQRDSAMYRCASSSGTSTYNEQFFGPGTRLTVL.

This clone was counted once. V usage is TRBV6-1 and J usage is TRBJ1-5; no reliable D call. V shed 6 bases and J shed 4 bases, with 13 bases lying between them. The germline V gene has CDR1 MNHNS and CDR2 SASEGT. The CDR3 is 14 amino acids. The CDR3 protein is CASSATKWNQPQHF. The CDR3 DNA is TGTGCCAGCAGCGCCACAAAGTGGAATCAGCCCCAGCATTTT.